This T cell receptor beta chain came from a study of blood T cell repertoires in COVID-19. Clones were sequenced by immunoSEQ multiplex PCR, and TCRdb holds only the in-frame ones, with some missing. The sample includes 25,000 to 35,000 clones, around 85% of them seen just once. Germline CDR1 SGDLS, CDR2 YYNGEE. The CDR3 length is 14 residues. V shed 4 bases, J shed 7 bases, and the junction held 5 bases outside the gene matches. The V gene is TRBV9, the J gene TRBJ1-6, with TRBD1 matching 7 bases. This clonotype originated in a woman in her sixties with acute or convalescent COVID-19. Sequencing was carried out using peripheral blood. The CDR3 sequence is CASSPGTANSPLHF. The CDR3 DNA is TGTGCCAGCAGCCCGGGGACAGCAAATTCACCCCTCCACTTT.